The 14 T cell receptor beta chains below come from one sample, sequenced in a study of CD8+ T cells in alopecia areata. Isolated RNA was reverse transcribed into cDNA used as the sequencing template. Some clones are missing from TCRdb's copy, which holds only in-frame ones; the method was immunoSEQ multiplex PCR. The sample contains some 110,000 clones, less than 80% of which appear only once. Sequences were obtained from CD4+ T cells sorted from blood. Receptors originate from a human donor in good health.

This sequence joins TRBV6-5 and TRBJ2-1; tentatively, D is TRBD2 (5 bases). V lost 6 bases and J lost 6, with 18 bases in between. Germline V gene data show CDR1 as MNHEY and CDR2 as SVGAGI. This CDR3 is built from 15 residues. This CDR3 reads CASRLSGTVSNEQFF. DNA for the CDR3: TGTGCCAGCAGGCTCAGCGGAACCGTATCCAATGAGCAGTTCTTC.

The chain is built from TRBV5-1 and TRBJ2-5; 8 nucleotides agree with TRBD1. With 0 bases clipped from V and 7 bases from J, the junction kept 8 bases outside the gene matches. CDR1 and CDR2 (germline): SGHRS, YFSETQ. The CDR3 is made up of 15 amino acids. The CDR3 loop reads CASSLEAGGFGTQYF. The CDR3 nucleotides read TGCGCCAGCAGCTTGGAGGCAGGGGGCTTTGGGACCCAGTACTTC.

This clone showed up just a few times. The CDR3, as DNA: TGCAGCGTTGCGGCAGGGGACGGTGAGCAGTTCTTC. Translation: CSVAAGDGEQFF. The rearrangement joins TRBV29-1 to TRBJ2-1; a possible D gene is TRBD1 (6 bases). The V gene lost 4 bases and the J gene lost 9 bases, with 13 bases spanning the gap. This CDR3 contains 12 residues. Germline CDR1 SQVTM, CDR2 ANQGSEA.

The chain is built from TRBV28 and TRBJ1-2; D gene uncertain. V was cut by 1 base and J by 4 bases, with 7 bases left in between. The CDR3 loop spans 13 amino acids. Germline V CDR1 and CDR2: MDHEN, SYDVKM. The CDR3 DNA reads TGTGCCAGCAGTTTATCGGGTGTCTATGGCTACACCTTC. Protein: CASSLSGVYGYTF.

This clone was seen a handful of times. The chain links TRBV4-1 to TRBJ2-5; TRBD2 aligns across 7 bases. V was clipped by 5 bases and J by 1 base; unmatched bases: 10. The CDR3 runs to 16 residues. The germline V gene encodes CDR1 MGHRA and CDR2 YSYEKL. CDR3 sequence (DNA): TGCGCCAGCAGCTCTCTGCCCAGCGGGGTCCAAGAGACCCAGTACTTC. Protein sequence: CASSSLPSGVQETQYF.

In its sample, this clone was seen many times. This chain joins TRBV19 and TRBJ1-2; a possible D gene is TRBD1 (5 bases). The germline V gene encodes CDR1 LNHDA and CDR2 SQIVND (reference sequence). The CDR3 totals 13 residues. V was clipped by 3 bases and J by 7 bases, with 12 bases between them. The CDR3 reads CASSISREGGYTF. In DNA form, the CDR3 reads TGTGCCAGTAGTATCTCCAGGGAGGGTGGCTACACCTTC.

The rearrangement joins TRBV4-2 to TRBJ1-1, with D possibly being TRBD1 (6 bases). The CDR3 totals 16 residues. The V gene's germline CDR1 is LGHNA and CDR2 YNFKEQ. Trimming removed 3 bases from V and 3 bases from J, with 17 bases in between. The CDR3 sequence: CASSQDGHRVDTEAFF. CDR3 DNA: TGTGCCAGCAGCCAGGATGGTCACAGGGTGGACACTGAAGCTTTCTTT.

The CDR3 DNA sequence: TGTGCCAGCAGTGACAGGGGCGGCTACACCTTC. Translation gives CASSDRGGYTF. The rearrangement links TRBV2 to TRBJ1-2, with a weak D call TRBD1 (6 bases). CDR3 size: 11 residues. Looked up from germline, CDR1 is SNHLY and CDR2 is FYNNEI. Trimming took off 3 bases at V and 8 bases at J, with 7 bases between the two ends.

The rearrangement joins TRBV6-1 to TRBJ2-5; TRBD1 agrees at 7 bases. V lost 7 bases and J lost 1; bases outside the gene matches: 3. Looked up from germline, CDR1 is MNHNS and CDR2 is SASEGT. This CDR3 comprises 13 residues. Written as DNA, the CDR3 is TGTGCCAGCACGGGGACAGCCCAAGAGACCCAGTACTTC. Residues: CASTGTAQETQYF.

CDR3 DNA sequence: TGTGCCTGGGGGGGAGGCAATCAGCCCCAGCATTTT. Amino acids: CAWGGGNQPQHF. This rearrangement joins TRBV30 to TRBJ1-5; a weak D match, TRBD1 (5 bases). CDR3 length: 12 amino acids. V shed 5 bases and J shed 2 bases, with 7 bases lying between them. Germline loops: CDR1 GTSNPN, CDR2 SVGIG (reference sequence).

The rearrangement joins TRBV5-1 to TRBJ2-5, with D possibly matching TRBD1 (5 bases). Germline values: CDR1 SGHRS, CDR2 YFSETQ. Between the trimmed V and J ends, which lost 0 bases and 2 bases, there was a span of 17 bases. The CDR3 contains 17 residues. The chain's CDR3 is CASSLGLKQGWQETQYF. CDR3 bases: TGCGCCAGCAGCTTGGGCTTGAAGCAGGGTTGGCAAGAGACCCAGTACTTC.

The chain recombines TRBV6-5 with TRBJ2-6; TRBD1 is a possible D gene (5 bases). Germline V gene data show CDR1 as MNHEY and CDR2 as SVGAGI. Trimming pared 4 bases from V and 0 bases from J, leaving 10 bases between. This CDR3 region has 16 residues. CDR3 DNA sequence: TGTGCCAGCAGTTTAACAGGAAACTCTGGGGCCAACGTCCTGACTTTC. Amino acid sequence: CASSLTGNSGANVLTF.

This clone was detected a few times. This chain joins TRBV5-4 and TRBJ1-4, with 7 bases lining up with TRBD1. Germline CDR1 is SGHNT and CDR2 is YYREEE (reference sequence). The CDR3 loop spans 13 amino acids. Trimming took 7 bases from V and 11 from J; bases not matched to a gene: 11. The CDR3 coding sequence is TGTGCCAGCCAACCGGGACAGTGGGGGAAACTGTTTTTT. Amino acids: CASQPGQWGKLFF.

The chain has TRBV18 and TRBJ1-1, with 7 nucleotides matching TRBD1. Germline assignment: CDR1 KGHSH and CDR2 LQKENI. Unmatched junction bases numbered 3, after V lost 1 base and J lost 4 bases. The CDR3 has 14 residues. CDR3 region: CASSPRQGPTEAFF. CDR3 in DNA: TGTGCCAGCTCACCACGACAGGGTCCCACTGAAGCTTTCTTT.